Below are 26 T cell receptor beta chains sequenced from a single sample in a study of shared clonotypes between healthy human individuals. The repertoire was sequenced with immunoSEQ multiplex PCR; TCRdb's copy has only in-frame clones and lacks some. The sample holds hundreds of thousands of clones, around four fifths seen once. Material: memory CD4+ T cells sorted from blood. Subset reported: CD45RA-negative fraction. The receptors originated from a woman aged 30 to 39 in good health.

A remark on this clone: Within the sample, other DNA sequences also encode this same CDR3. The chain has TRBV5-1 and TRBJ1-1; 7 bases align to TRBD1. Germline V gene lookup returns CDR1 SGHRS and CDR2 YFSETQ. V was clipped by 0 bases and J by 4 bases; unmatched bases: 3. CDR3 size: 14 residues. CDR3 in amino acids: CASSLAGGGTEAFF. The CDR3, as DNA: TGCGCCAGCAGCTTGGCAGGGGGAGGCACTGAAGCTTTCTTT.

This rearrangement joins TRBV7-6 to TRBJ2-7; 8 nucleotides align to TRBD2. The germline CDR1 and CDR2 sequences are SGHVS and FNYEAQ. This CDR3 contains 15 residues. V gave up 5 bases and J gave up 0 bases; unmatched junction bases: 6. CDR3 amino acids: CASSAASGPSYEQYF. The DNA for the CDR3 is TGTGCCAGCAGCGCCGCTAGCGGGCCCTCCTACGAGCAGTACTTC. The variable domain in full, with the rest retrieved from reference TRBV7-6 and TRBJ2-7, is GAGVSQSPRYKVTKRGQDVALRCDPISGHVSLYWYRQALGQGPEFLTYFNYEAQQDKSGLPNDRFSAERPEGSISTLTIQRTEQRDSAMYRCASSAASGPSYEQYFGPGTRLTVT.

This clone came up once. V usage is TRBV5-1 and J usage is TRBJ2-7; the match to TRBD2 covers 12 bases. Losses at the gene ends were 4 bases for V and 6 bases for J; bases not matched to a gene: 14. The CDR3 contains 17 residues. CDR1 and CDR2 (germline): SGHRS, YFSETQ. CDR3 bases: TGCGCCAGCAGCCTCATGCCTGTGACTAGCGGGAGTTTCGAGCAGTACTTC. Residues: CASSLMPVTSGSFEQYF.

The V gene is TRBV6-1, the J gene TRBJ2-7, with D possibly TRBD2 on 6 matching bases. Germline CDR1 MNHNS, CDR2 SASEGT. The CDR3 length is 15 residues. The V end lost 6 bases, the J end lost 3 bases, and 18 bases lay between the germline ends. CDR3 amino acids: CASSGSGRMGYEQYF. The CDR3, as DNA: TGTGCCAGCAGCGGAAGTGGGAGGATGGGCTACGAGCAGTACTTC.

For the CDR3, the DNA is TGTGCCTGGAGTGTCGGGCAGACTCATCAGCCCCAGCATTTT. Its translation: CAWSVGQTHQPQHF. This chain links TRBV30 with TRBJ1-5; no clear D gene. V lost 0 bases to trimming and J lost 5 bases, with 11 bases between them. This CDR3 contains 14 residues. Germline V CDR1 and CDR2: GTSNPN, SVGIG (reference sequence). Full variable domain (outside the CDR3, taken from reference TRBV30 and TRBJ1-5): SQTIHQWPATLVQPVGSPLSLECTVEGTSNPNLYWYRQAAGRGLQLLFYSVGIGQISSEVPQNLSASRPQDRQFILSSKKLLLSDSGFYLCAWSVGQTHQPQHFGDGTRLSIL.

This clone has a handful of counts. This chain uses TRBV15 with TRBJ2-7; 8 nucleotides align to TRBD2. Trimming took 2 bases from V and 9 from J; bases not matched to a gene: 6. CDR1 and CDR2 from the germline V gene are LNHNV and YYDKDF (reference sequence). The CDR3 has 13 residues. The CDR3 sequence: CATSRSTLAGQYF. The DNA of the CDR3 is TGTGCCACCAGCAGATCCACCCTAGCGGGGCAGTACTTC.

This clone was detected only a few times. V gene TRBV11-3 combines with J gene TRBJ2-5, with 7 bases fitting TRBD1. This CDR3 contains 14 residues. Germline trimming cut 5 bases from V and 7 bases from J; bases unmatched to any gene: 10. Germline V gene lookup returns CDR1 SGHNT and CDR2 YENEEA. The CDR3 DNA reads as TGTGCCAGCAGCGACACAGGGGTGGGGAGGACCCAGTACTTC. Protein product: CASSDTGVGRTQYF.

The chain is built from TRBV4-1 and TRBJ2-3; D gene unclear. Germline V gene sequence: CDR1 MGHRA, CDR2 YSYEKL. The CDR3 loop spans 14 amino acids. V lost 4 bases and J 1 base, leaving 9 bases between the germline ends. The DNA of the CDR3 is TGCGCCAGCAGCCTCCTTGGGGGCACAGATACGCAGTATTTT. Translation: CASSLLGGTDTQYF.

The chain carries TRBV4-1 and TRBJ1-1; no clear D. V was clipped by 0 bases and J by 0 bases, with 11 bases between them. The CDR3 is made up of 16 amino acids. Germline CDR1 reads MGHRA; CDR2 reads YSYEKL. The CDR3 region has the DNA TGCGCCAGCAGCCAAGAAGGCCGCGGCATGAACACTGAAGCTTTCTTT. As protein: CASSQEGRGMNTEAFF.

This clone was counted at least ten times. In nucleotides, the CDR3 is TGTGCCAGCAGTCTCTCACCCTCCCGGGACAGAAATTACGAGCAGTACTTC. The encoded protein is CASSLSPSRDRNYEQYF. V usage is TRBV28 and J usage is TRBJ2-7; 7 nucleotides line up with TRBD1. The V gene's germline CDR1 is MDHEN and CDR2 SYDVKM. This CDR3 is built from 17 residues. V lost 5 bases, J lost 4 bases, and 17 bases stayed unmatched.

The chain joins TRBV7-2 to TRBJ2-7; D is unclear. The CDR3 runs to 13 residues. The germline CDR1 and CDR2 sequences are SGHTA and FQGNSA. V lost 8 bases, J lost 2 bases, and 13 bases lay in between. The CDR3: CASSQRRTYEQYF. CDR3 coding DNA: TGTGCCAGCTCACAGCGACGAACCTACGAGCAGTACTTC.

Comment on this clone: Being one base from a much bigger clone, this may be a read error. The CDR3 spells CASSIISQPQHF. As DNA, the CDR3 is TGTGCCAGTAGTATAATAAGTCAGCCCCAGCATTTT. The V call is TRBV19, the J call TRBJ1-5; D remains unclear. The length of the CDR3 is 12 residues. Germline CDR1 is LNHDA and CDR2 is SQIVND (reference sequence). V was cut by 2 bases and J by 6 bases, with 5 bases left in between.

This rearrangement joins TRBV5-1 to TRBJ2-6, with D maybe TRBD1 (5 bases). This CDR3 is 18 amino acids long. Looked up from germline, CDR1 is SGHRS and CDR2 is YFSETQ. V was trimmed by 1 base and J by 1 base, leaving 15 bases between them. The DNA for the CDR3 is TGCGCCAGCAGCTTGTATGGGGCTCCAACATCTGGGGCCAACGTCCTGACTTTC. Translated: CASSLYGAPTSGANVLTF.

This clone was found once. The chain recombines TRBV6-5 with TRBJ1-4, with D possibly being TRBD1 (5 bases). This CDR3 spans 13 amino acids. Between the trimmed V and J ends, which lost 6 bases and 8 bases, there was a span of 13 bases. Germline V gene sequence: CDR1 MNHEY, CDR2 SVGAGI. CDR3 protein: CASRSGLYEKLFF. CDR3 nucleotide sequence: TGTGCCAGCAGATCAGGGCTGTACGAAAAACTGTTTTTT.

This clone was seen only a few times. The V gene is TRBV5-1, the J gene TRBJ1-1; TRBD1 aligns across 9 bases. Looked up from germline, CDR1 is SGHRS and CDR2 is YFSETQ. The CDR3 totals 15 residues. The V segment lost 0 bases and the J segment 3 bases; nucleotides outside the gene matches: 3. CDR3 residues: CASSLVTGGYTEAFF. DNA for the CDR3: TGCGCCAGCAGCTTGGTGACAGGGGGGTACACTGAAGCTTTCTTT.

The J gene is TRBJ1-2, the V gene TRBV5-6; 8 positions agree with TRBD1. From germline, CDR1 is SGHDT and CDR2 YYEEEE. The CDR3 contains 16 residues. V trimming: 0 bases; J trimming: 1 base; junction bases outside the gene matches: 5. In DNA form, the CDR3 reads TGTGCCAGCAGCTTGGGAGGGACAGGAGTTAACTATGGCTACACCTTC. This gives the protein CASSLGGTGVNYGYTF.

The CDR3 loop reads CASSILSGTVNTEAFF. DNA of the CDR3: TGTGCCAGCAGCATACTCTCCGGGACAGTTAACACTGAAGCTTTCTTT. The chain couples TRBV21-1 to TRBJ1-1; the DNA was not compared with TRBD1, the D call given in the table. TRBV21-1 is assigned pseudogene status. The CDR3 runs to 16 residues.

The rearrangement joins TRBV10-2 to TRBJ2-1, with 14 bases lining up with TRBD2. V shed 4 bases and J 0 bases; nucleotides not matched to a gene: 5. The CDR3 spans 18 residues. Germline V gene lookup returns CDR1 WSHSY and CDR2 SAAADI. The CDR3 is CASSGTSGRTNSYNEQFF. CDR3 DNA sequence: TGCGCCAGCAGTGGGACTAGCGGGAGGACCAACTCCTACAATGAGCAGTTCTTC.

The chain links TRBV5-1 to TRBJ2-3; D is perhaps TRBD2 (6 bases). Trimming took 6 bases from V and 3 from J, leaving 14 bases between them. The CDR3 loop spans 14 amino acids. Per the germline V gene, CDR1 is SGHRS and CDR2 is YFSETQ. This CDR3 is CASNTGDGTDTQYF. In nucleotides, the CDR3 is TGCGCCAGCAACACGGGAGATGGAACAGATACGCAGTATTTT.

CDR3 amino acids: CASSPRSSGRWDPDTQYF. The DNA of the CDR3 is TGTGCCAGCAGCCCGCGGTCCAGCGGGAGGTGGGATCCAGATACGCAGTATTTT. This rearrangement joins TRBV4-2 to TRBJ2-3; 9 bases are a match to TRBD2. The CDR3 extends over 18 amino acids. Trimming took 4 bases from V and 4 from J; bases not matched to a gene: 15. Germline-derived CDR1 and CDR2 are LGHNA and YNFKEQ.

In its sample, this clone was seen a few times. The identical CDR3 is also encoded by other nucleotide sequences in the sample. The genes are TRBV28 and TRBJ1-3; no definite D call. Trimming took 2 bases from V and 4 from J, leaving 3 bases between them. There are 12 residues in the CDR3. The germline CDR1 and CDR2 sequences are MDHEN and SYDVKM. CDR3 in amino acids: CASSLTGNTIYF. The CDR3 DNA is TGTGCCAGCAGTTTAACCGGAAACACCATATATTTT.

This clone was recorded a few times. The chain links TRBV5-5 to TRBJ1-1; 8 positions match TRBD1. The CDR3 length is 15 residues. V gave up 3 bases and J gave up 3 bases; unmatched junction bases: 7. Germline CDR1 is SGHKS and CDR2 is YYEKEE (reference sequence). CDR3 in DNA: TGTGCCAGCAGCTCAGGACAGGGAGGGTACACTGAAGCTTTCTTT. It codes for CASSSGQGGYTEAFF. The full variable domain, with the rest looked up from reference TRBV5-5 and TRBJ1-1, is DAGVTQSPTHLIKTRGQQVTLRCSPISGHKSVSWYQQVLGQGPQFIFQYYEKEERGRGNFPDRFSARQFPNYSSELNVNALLLGDSALYLCASSSGQGGYTEAFFGQGTRLTVV.

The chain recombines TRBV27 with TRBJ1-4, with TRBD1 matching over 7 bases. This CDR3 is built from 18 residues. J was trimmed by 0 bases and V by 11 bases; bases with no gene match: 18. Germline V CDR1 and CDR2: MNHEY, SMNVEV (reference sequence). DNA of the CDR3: TGTGCCGGTACAGGGGTCGATGGGCGGACTGCAACTAATGAAAAACTGTTTTTT. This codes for CAGTGVDGRTATNEKLFF.

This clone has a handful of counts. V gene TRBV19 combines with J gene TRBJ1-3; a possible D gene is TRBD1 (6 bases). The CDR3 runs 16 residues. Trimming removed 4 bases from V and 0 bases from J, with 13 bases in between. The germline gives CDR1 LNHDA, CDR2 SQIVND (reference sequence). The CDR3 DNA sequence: TGTGCCAGTAGTACCCGAGGACAGTTCTCTGGAAACACCATATATTTT. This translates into CASSTRGQFSGNTIYF.

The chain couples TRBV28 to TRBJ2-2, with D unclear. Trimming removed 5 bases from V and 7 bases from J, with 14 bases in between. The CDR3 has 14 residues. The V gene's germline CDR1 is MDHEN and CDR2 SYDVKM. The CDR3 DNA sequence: TGTGCCAGCAGTACCGTTTGGGCAGGCGGGGAGCTGTTTTTT. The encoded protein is CASSTVWAGGELFF.

CDR3 residues: CASSPPLAAGELFF. In nucleotides, the CDR3 is TGTGCCAGCAGCCCCCCACTAGCTGCCGGGGAGCTGTTTTTT. V is TRBV9 and J is TRBJ2-2, with TRBD2 as a possible D gene (6 bases). V lost 4 bases to trimming and J lost 6 bases, with 13 bases between them. The CDR3 sequence is 14 residues long. Germline V lookup: CDR1 SGDLS, CDR2 YYNGEE.